This TCR beta chain was captured in a study of cytomegalovirus exposure and HLA in healthy donors. In the study overall: Caucasian-associated ancestry cluster membership applied to 75% to 85% of around 400 genotyped donors. Findings and limits, study-wide: Analysis performed later showed TCR beta chains linked to HLA being more clonally expanded than equally common others.

Remarks on this clone: Its antigen is undetermined.

There are 16 residues in the CDR3. Germline CDR1 is MDHEN and CDR2 is SYDVKM. Trimming left V 1 base short and J 4 bases short, with 13 bases between. 13 Jbeta primers and 60 Vbeta primers were used for the PCR. TCRdb keeps only in-frame clones here, not all; method: immunoSEQ multiplex PCR. The table has 150,000 or so clones, over 75% seen once. All donors participated as healthy donors of bone marrow. This chain links TRBV28 with TRBJ1-4, with D maybe TRBD1 (6 bases). Sequenced sample: PBMCs. The TCR sequence derives from a man aged 30 to 39 in good health and CMV-seropositive. The CDR3 DNA sequence: TGTGCCAGCAGTTTATCGGCTGACAGGCTTAATGAAAAACTGTTTTTT. Translated, it gives CASSLSADRLNEKLFF.